Listed below are T cell receptor beta chains from one sample, sequenced in a study of tumor and adjacent non-tumor tissue in lung cancer. Using its own MiXCR run on the multiplex PCR reads, TCRdb lists one record per CDR3 protein. The repertoire holds fewer than 120,000 distinct CDR3 sequences, with 84% as singletons. The sample was lung tumor tissue. All receptors come from a man in his 70s with non-small cell lung cancer. Each CDR3 is given with its conserved first and last residue. Each record gives: D gene, clone size, J gene, V gene, CDR3 DNA, CDR3 protein. The D gene is left open where the match is weak. Size is stated for part of the rows, as once, few or many counts, or as a class when the clone is expanded.

d_call: TRBD2; clone_size: NA; j_call: TRBJ2-5; v_call: TRBV20-1; cdr3_nt: TGCAGTGCTGCCCCGGGACTAGCGGGACAAGAGACACAGTACTTC; cdr3_aa: CSAAPGLAGQETQYF
d_call: NA; clone_size: NA; j_call: TRBJ2-7; v_call: TRBV6-6; cdr3_nt: TGTGCCAGTGGTTCCAACAGGGAATCCTACGAGCAGTACTTC; cdr3_aa: CASGSNRESYEQYF
d_call: NA; clone_size: NA; j_call: TRBJ1-2; v_call: TRBV10-3; cdr3_nt: TGTGCCATCGGAGACCCAGAGTGTTACACCTTC; cdr3_aa: CAIGDPECYTF
d_call: NA; clone_size: NA; j_call: TRBJ1-1; v_call: TRBV6-2/TRBV6-3; cdr3_nt: TGTGCCAGCAGTACGAGCCAGGGCACGAACACAGAAGCTTTCTTT; cdr3_aa: CASSTSQGTNTEAFF
d_call: TRBD1; clone_size: NA; j_call: TRBJ1-6; v_call: TRBV12-3/TRBV12-4; cdr3_nt: TGTGCCGGCACCTCCGGGACAGGGGGCTATATTTCACCACTCCACTTT; cdr3_aa: CAGTSGTGGYISPLHF
d_call: TRBD1; clone_size: once; j_call: TRBJ2-4; v_call: TRBV6-2/TRBV6-3; cdr3_nt: TGTACCAGCAGTTCTTTTAGACAGGGGGACATTCAGTACTTC; cdr3_aa: CTSSSFRQGDIQYF
d_call: NA; clone_size: NA; j_call: TRBJ2-3; v_call: TRBV4-3; cdr3_nt: TGCACCAGCAGCCAGAACAGCCATAGCACAGATATGCAGTATTTT; cdr3_aa: CTSSQNSHSTDMQYF
d_call: TRBD2; clone_size: many; j_call: TRBJ2-1; v_call: TRBV20-1; cdr3_nt: TGCAGTGCCGGGGCAAGCGGGAGCGGCGAGCAGTTCTTC; cdr3_aa: CSAGASGSGEQFF
d_call: NA; clone_size: NA; j_call: TRBJ2-7; v_call: TRBV5-6; cdr3_nt: TGTGCCAGCAGCTCCGCCCCGGGTCGGGCCTCCTACGAGCAGTACTTC; cdr3_aa: CASSSAPGRASYEQYF
d_call: NA; clone_size: NA; j_call: TRBJ1-4; v_call: TRBV4-1; cdr3_nt: TGCGCCAACAGCCAAGCCCCCTCGGGGGATAATGAAAAACTGCTTTTT; cdr3_aa: CANSQAPSGDNEKLLF
d_call: TRBD1; clone_size: NA; j_call: TRBJ1-5; v_call: TRBV5-5; cdr3_nt: TGTGCCAGCAGCCGGACAGGGGTTAATCAGCCCCAGCATTTT; cdr3_aa: CASSRTGVNQPQHF
d_call: TRBD1; clone_size: once; j_call: TRBJ2-3; v_call: TRBV6-6; cdr3_nt: TGTACCAGCAATTACGATCCAGACAGGGGGCGCACAGATATGCAGTATTTT; cdr3_aa: CTSNYDPDRGRTDMQYF
d_call: TRBD2; clone_size: few; j_call: TRBJ2-5; v_call: TRBV5-1; cdr3_nt: TGCGCCAGCAGCTCCGCGAGCGGGGGACCCCAAGAGACCCAGTACTTC; cdr3_aa: CASSSASGGPQETQYF
d_call: NA; clone_size: NA; j_call: TRBJ1-2; v_call: TRBV29-1; cdr3_nt: TGCAGCGTTGAAGAGTACGTTGAGGGCCATACTAACTATGGCTATATCTTC; cdr3_aa: CSVEEYVEGHTNYGYIF
d_call: NA; clone_size: NA; j_call: TRBJ2-3; v_call: TRBV4-1; cdr3_nt: TGCGCCTGTAGCCAAGAATTCGGCACCGACGCAAGCACAGATACGCAGTATTTT; cdr3_aa: CACSQEFGTDASTDTQYF
d_call: NA; clone_size: NA; j_call: TRBJ2-3; v_call: TRBV5-1; cdr3_nt: TGCGCCAGCATCTTGGCCCGGGTTGGGACACAGTATTTT; cdr3_aa: CASILARVGTQYF
d_call: NA; clone_size: NA; j_call: TRBJ2-5; v_call: TRBV6-1; cdr3_nt: TGTGACAGCAGCGAAAGCGCTGCGGGGCGGGAGACCCAGTACTTC; cdr3_aa: CDSSESAAGRETQYF
d_call: NA; clone_size: NA; j_call: TRBJ1-1; v_call: TRBV6-5; cdr3_nt: TGTGCCAGCAGGAACGGGTCAGGGTTGGTCATTGAAGCTTTCTTT; cdr3_aa: CASRNGSGLVIEAFF
d_call: TRBD2; clone_size: NA; j_call: TRBJ2-3; v_call: TRBV12-3/TRBV12-4; cdr3_nt: TGTGCCAGCTCCGCTCTAGCGGGGGGTCCAGATACGCAGTACTTT; cdr3_aa: CASSALAGGPDTQYF
d_call: TRBD2; clone_size: NA; j_call: TRBJ2-3; v_call: TRBV29-1; cdr3_nt: TGCAACGTTGAAGATGTAGTTAAGCGGGGTCACGATACGCAGTATTTT; cdr3_aa: CNVEDVVKRGHDTQYF
d_call: NA; clone_size: NA; j_call: TRBJ1-2; v_call: TRBV29-1; cdr3_nt: TGCAGCGTTCTCCAGACGGTAGCCCATGGCTATACCTTC; cdr3_aa: CSVLQTVAHGYTF
d_call: TRBD1; clone_size: many; j_call: TRBJ2-7; v_call: TRBV20-1; cdr3_nt: TGCAGTGCTCCCACCGGACAGGGGTTCTACGAGCAGTACTTC; cdr3_aa: CSAPTGQGFYEQYF
d_call: NA; clone_size: NA; j_call: TRBJ2-3; v_call: TRBV10-3; cdr3_nt: TGTGCCATCAGTGTCGGCACAGATTTGCAGTATTTT; cdr3_aa: CAISVGTDLQYF
d_call: NA; clone_size: NA; j_call: TRBJ1-2; v_call: TRBV12-3/TRBV12-4; cdr3_nt: TGTGCCAGCAGTTTAGGAGGCAACTATGGCTACACCTTT; cdr3_aa: CASSLGGNYGYTF
d_call: TRBD1; clone_size: NA; j_call: TRBJ2-3; v_call: TRBV29-1; cdr3_nt: TGCGACTTACTCCCATTTGTGACAGGGGGGGACACAGATCCGCAGTATTTT; cdr3_aa: CDLLPFVTGGDTDPQYF
d_call: TRBD2; clone_size: NA; j_call: TRBJ2-1; v_call: TRBV6-2/TRBV6-3; cdr3_nt: TGTGTCAGCAATCCGGGACTATGCAATACCAATGAGCAGTTCTTC; cdr3_aa: CVSNPGLCNTNEQFF
d_call: NA; clone_size: NA; j_call: TRBJ2-1; v_call: TRBV11-3; cdr3_nt: TGTGCTAGCAGCTTAAATCCCACGAGGGGCAGGGGTGAGCAGTTCTTC; cdr3_aa: CASSLNPTRGRGEQFF
d_call: NA; clone_size: NA; j_call: TRBJ1-2; v_call: TRBV6-6; cdr3_nt: TGTGCCAGCAGTTATGACGACAATACAGACTACACCTTC; cdr3_aa: CASSYDDNTDYTF
d_call: TRBD1; clone_size: few; j_call: TRBJ1-5; v_call: TRBV5-6; cdr3_nt: TGTGCCAGCAGCCGTGACAGGGGACGAACGAGTAATCAGTCCCAGCATTTT; cdr3_aa: CASSRDRGRTSNQSQHF
d_call: NA; clone_size: many; j_call: TRBJ2-1; v_call: TRBV5-5; cdr3_nt: TGTGCCAGCAGCTTTTTTCCGGGGATCTCCTACAATGAGCAGTTCTTC; cdr3_aa: CASSFFPGISYNEQFF
d_call: TRBD1; clone_size: NA; j_call: TRBJ1-4; v_call: TRBV29-1; cdr3_nt: TGCAGCGTTGATCCACCGGGACAGGGAGGTGAAAAATTGTATTTT; cdr3_aa: CSVDPPGQGGEKLYF
d_call: TRBD2; clone_size: NA; j_call: TRBJ2-5; v_call: TRBV6-1; cdr3_nt: TGTGCCAGTAGTGAAGGGGTCATAGGCGGGAGTGGAGAGACCCAGTACTTC; cdr3_aa: CASSEGVIGGSGETQYF
d_call: NA; clone_size: many; j_call: TRBJ2-2; v_call: TRBV11-2; cdr3_nt: TGTGCCAGCAGGGGACCGCACACCGGGGAGCTGTTTTTT; cdr3_aa: CASRGPHTGELFF
d_call: NA; clone_size: NA; j_call: TRBJ1-1; v_call: TRBV11-2; cdr3_nt: TGTGCCAGCAGCTCGACAGGGAACACTGAAGCTTTCTTT; cdr3_aa: CASSSTGNTEAFF
d_call: NA; clone_size: many; j_call: TRBJ1-2; v_call: TRBV6-5; cdr3_nt: TGTGCCAGCAGTTATTCGGGGCAATTGGGCTACACCTTC; cdr3_aa: CASSYSGQLGYTF
d_call: TRBD2; clone_size: many; j_call: TRBJ2-3; v_call: TRBV6-1; cdr3_nt: TGTGCCAGCAGTGAAGGTGGAGCGGGGGGGGCCCAAGATACGCAGTATTTT; cdr3_aa: CASSEGGAGGAQDTQYF
d_call: NA; clone_size: NA; j_call: TRBJ2-2; v_call: TRBV4-3; cdr3_nt: TGCGCCAGCACCCAAGAAGGGGTCACTGGGGAGCTGTTTTTT; cdr3_aa: CASTQEGVTGELFF
d_call: NA; clone_size: NA; j_call: TRBJ2-7; v_call: TRBV29-1; cdr3_nt: TGCAGCATTGAATGGACGGAGACCTACGAGCAGTACTTC; cdr3_aa: CSIEWTETYEQYF